Listed below are T cell receptor beta chains from one sample, sequenced in a study of T-cell reconstitution after alpha-beta-depleted transplantation in children. MiXCR, run by TCRdb on the PCR reads, gives a single entry per CDR3 protein. The sample carries roughly 310,000 distinct CDR3 sequences, 23% recorded once. Material: PBMCs, mostly from graft donor cells, obtained 180 days after TCRalphabeta/CD19-depleted stem cell transplant. These TCRs come from a male patient younger than 18 who had a stem cell transplant for acute lymphoblastic leukemia, so the T cells may come from the graft donor. CDR3s include the opening cysteine and the closing phenylalanine or tryptophan. Fields, in order: J gene, V gene, D gene, clone size, CDR3 protein, CDR3 DNA. D genes are given only for firm matches. The size of a clone is reported for some rows only, either as once, few or many, or as a class for expanded clones.

TRBJ1-1,TRBV5-1,NA,many,CASSLSDMNTEAFF,TGCGCCAGCAGCTTGAGCGATATGAACACTGAAGCTTTCTTT
TRBJ2-3,TRBV28,NA,NA,CASISGIRSTQYF,TGTGCCAGCATCTCGGGGATAAGGAGTACGCAGTATTTT
TRBJ1-1,TRBV7-3,NA,few,CASSLLGSEAFF,TGTGCCAGCAGCTTACTGGGGAGCGAAGCTTTCTTT
TRBJ2-7,TRBV5-1,NA,NA,CASSLAPEGYEQYF,TGCGCCAGCAGCTTGGCCCCGGAAGGATACGAGCAGTACTTC
TRBJ2-5,TRBV12-3/TRBV12-4,TRBD2,NA,CASSLASLAGGLRETQYF,TGTGCCAGCAGTTTAGCAAGTCTAGCGGGAGGGCTGAGGGAGACCCAGTACTTC
TRBJ2-1,TRBV7-9,NA,NA,CASSSIAASYNEQFF,TGTGCCAGCAGCTCTATAGCGGCCTCCTACAATGAGCAGTTCTTC
TRBJ2-1,TRBV7-3,TRBD2,once,CASSLTGLAVYNEQFF,TGTGCCAGCAGCTTAACGGGACTAGCTGTCTACAATGAGCAGTTCTTC
TRBJ2-2,TRBV4-1,TRBD2,NA,CASSHGTSGRPGELFF,TGCGCCAGCAGCCATGGGACTAGCGGGAGGCCCGGGGAGCTGTTTTTT
TRBJ2-3,TRBV7-3,NA,NA,CASSADLDTQYF,TGTGCCAGCAGCGCAGATCTAGATACGCAGTATTTT
TRBJ2-1,TRBV6-5,NA,many,CASSYFRMSSYNEQFF,TGTGCCAGCAGTTACTTTCGGATGAGCTCCTACAATGAGCAGTTCTTC
TRBJ1-1,TRBV10-3,NA,few,CAISDRKGDEAFF,TGTGCCATCAGCGACAGGAAGGGGGATGAAGCTTTCTTT
TRBJ1-1,TRBV5-1,NA,few,CASSRGTLWQENTEAFF,TGCGCCAGCAGCCGAGGGACCCTTTGGCAAGAAAACACTGAAGCTTTCTTT
TRBJ2-7,TRBV5-1,NA,few,CASSQGVAYEQYF,TGCGCCAGCAGCCAAGGGGTGGCTTACGAGCAGTACTTC
TRBJ1-2,TRBV7-9,NA,few,CASSVTGMSIYGYTF,TGTGCCAGCAGCGTCACAGGGATGAGTATATATGGCTACACCTTC
TRBJ2-7,TRBV20-1,NA,NA,CSAITPGDEQSF,TGCAGTGCGATTACCCCGGGGGACGAGCAGTCCTTC
TRBJ1-1,TRBV7-3,NA,NA,CASSLHRGLGEAFF,TGTGCCAGCAGCTTACACCGTGGATTGGGTGAAGCTTTCTTT
TRBJ1-4,TRBV12-5,NA,NA,CASGETSEKLFF,TGTGCTAGTGGTGAGACCAGTGAAAAACTGTTTTTT
TRBJ1-1,TRBV6-1,TRBD1,NA,CASSTGTGGGTEAFF,TGTGCCAGCAGTACCGGGACAGGGGGAGGCACTGAAGCTTTCTTT
TRBJ1-1,TRBV5-4,NA,few,CASSLFRENTEAFF,TGTGCCAGCAGCCTCTTCAGGGAAAACACTGAAGCTTTCTTT
TRBJ2-7,TRBV29-1,NA,NA,CSALVPLSYEQYF,TGCAGCGCTCTGGTCCCCCTCTCCTACGAGCAGTACTTC
TRBJ1-5,TRBV18,NA,NA,CASSKGGNQPQHF,TGTGCCAGCTCAAAAGGCGGCAATCAGCCCCAGCATTTT
TRBJ2-1,TRBV7-9,TRBD2,NA,CASSASGAKYNEQFF,TGTGCCAGCAGCGCTAGCGGAGCCAAATACAATGAGCAGTTCTTC
TRBJ2-7,TRBV12-3/TRBV12-4,TRBD1,NA,CASSLLPGGGEQYF,TGTGCCAGCAGTTTATTGCCAGGGGGCGGGGAGCAGTACTTC
TRBJ1-2,TRBV15,NA,few,CATSRDPPGESYGYTF,TGTGCCACCAGCAGAGATCCCCCAGGGGAGAGCTATGGCTACACCTTC
TRBJ2-1,TRBV24-1,NA,once,CATSESTVEGEEQFF,TGTGCCACCAGTGAATCCACCGTGGAAGGGGAGGAGCAGTTCTTC
TRBJ2-7,TRBV7-3,NA,few,CASSLRGGPIYEQYF,TGTGCCAGCAGCTTAAGGGGAGGCCCGATCTACGAGCAGTACTTC
TRBJ2-3,TRBV7-3,NA,many,CASSSQASTDTQYF,TGTGCCAGCAGTTCCCAGGCAAGCACAGATACGCAGTATTTT
TRBJ2-5,TRBV29-1,TRBD1,few,CSVEEWNRGRKTQYF,TGCAGCGTTGAGGAATGGAACAGGGGTAGAAAGACCCAGTACTTC
TRBJ2-2,TRBV7-3,TRBD1,once,CASSFRQGALFF,TGTGCCAGCAGCTTTAGACAGGGGGCGCTGTTTTTT
TRBJ1-1,TRBV24-1,NA,few,CATSDDGWTEAFF,TGTGCCACCAGTGATGACGGGTGGACTGAAGCTTTCTTT
TRBJ2-3,TRBV18,NA,NA,CASSPLRQGSSSDTQYF,TGTGCCAGCTCACCACTCCGGCAGGGGTCTAGCTCAGATACGCAGTATTTT
TRBJ1-5,TRBV18,TRBD1,few,CASSAIDREQPQHF,TGTGCCAGCTCAGCAATCGACAGGGAACAGCCCCAGCATTTT
TRBJ1-5,TRBV5-6,NA,NA,CASSFKGALVSNQPQHF,TGTGCCAGCAGCTTCAAAGGGGCATTGGTCAGCAATCAGCCCCAGCATTTT
TRBJ2-7,TRBV4-1,NA,NA,CASSQGRAYEQYF,TGCGCCAGCAGCCAGGGCAGGGCCTACGAGCAGTACTTC
TRBJ2-5,TRBV10-3,TRBD2,few,CAISPGTSSRWDQYF,TGTGCCATCAGTCCCGGGACTAGCAGCCGATGGGACCAGTACTTC
TRBJ2-5,TRBV7-9,NA,NA,CASSASLALQETQYF,TGTGCCAGCAGCGCTTCCCTAGCCCTCCAAGAGACCCAGTACTTC
TRBJ1-6,TRBV12-5,NA,NA,CASGLVLGRSSYNSPLHF,TGTGCTAGTGGTTTGGTACTAGGGCGGAGCTCCTATAATTCACCCCTCCACTTT
TRBJ2-5,TRBV4-2,NA,NA,CASSRTEVAETQYF,TGTGCCAGCAGCCGGACCGAAGTGGCGGAGACCCAGTACTTC
TRBJ2-1,TRBV3-1,NA,few,CASSLSGGRLDNEQFF,TGTGCCAGCAGCTTGTCCGGAGGACGCCTCGACAATGAGCAGTTCTTC
TRBJ1-4,TRBV5-1,NA,few,CASSLGGSEEKLFF,TGCGCCAGCAGCTTGGGGGGCAGTGAGGAAAAACTGTTTTTT
TRBJ1-2,TRBV19,NA,NA,CASSIRGRGYTF,TGTGCCAGTAGTATCCGGGGACGGGGCTACACCTTC
TRBJ2-7,TRBV5-1,NA,NA,CASSLGLVYEQYF,TGCGCCAGCAGCTTGGGACTAGTCTACGAGCAGTACTTC
TRBJ2-3,TRBV9,NA,once,CASSVPRESPSTDTQYF,TGTGCCAGCAGCGTGCCCCGGGAATCCCCTAGCACAGATACGCAGTATTTT
TRBJ2-1,TRBV20-1,NA,few,CSARFGSGRPYNEQFF,TGCAGTGCCCGATTTGGATCGGGACGCCCCTACAATGAGCAGTTCTTC
TRBJ2-1,TRBV5-1,NA,NA,CASSFGRFNEQFF,TGCGCCAGCAGCTTTGGCAGGTTCAATGAGCAGTTCTTC
TRBJ2-3,TRBV5-8,TRBD1,NA,CASSLGQVGTDTQYF,TGTGCCAGCAGCCTCGGACAGGTCGGCACAGATACGCAGTATTTT
TRBJ2-7,TRBV6-1,TRBD2,few,CASSERLAGLRPAHEQYF,TGTGCCAGCAGTGAAAGACTAGCGGGTTTACGGCCGGCCCACGAGCAGTACTTC
TRBJ1-2,TRBV29-1,NA,NA,CSDLDSSRYGYTF,TGCAGCGACTTAGACAGCTCTCGGTATGGCTACACCTTC
TRBJ2-6,TRBV12-3/TRBV12-4,NA,few,CASSFGGPLSGANVLTF,TGTGCCAGCAGTTTCGGGGGACCCCTCTCTGGGGCCAATGTCCTGACTTTC
TRBJ2-7,TRBV7-2,NA,NA,CASSLVTLYEQYF,TGTGCCAGCAGCTTAGTGACTCTTTACGAGCAGTACTTC
TRBJ2-4,TRBV7-3,TRBD1,NA,CASSPTTGTGKNIQYF,TGTGCCAGCAGCCCAACAACCGGGACAGGGAAAAACATTCAGTACTTC